The clone carrying this TCR beta chain turned up a few times. The antigen is unknown. This specimen belongs to a study of cytomegalovirus exposure and HLA in healthy donors. Germline loops: CDR1 SGHTA, CDR2 FQGTGA. The ends were cut back, 5 bases at V and 3 bases at J, with 10 bases in the middle. The CDR3 is 13 amino acids. The study ran its PCR with 60 Vbeta and 13 Jbeta primers. Authors' analysis steps: Approximately 11 million shared chains were among the roughly 80 million unique TCR beta chains that a later analysis counted. Assay used: immunoSEQ multiplex PCR; TCRdb lists only in-frame clones, some missing. V, J and clone size derive from that table, while D and trimming were established from the DNA sequence. The data show 200,000 or so clones, with roughly 84% seen just once and over 1% held by the top ten. Notes on the study in general: Using the classifier, cytomegalovirus status was reportedly diagnosed with high specificity and sensitivity. Per a later analysis, 15,000 to 20,000 TCR beta sequences showed association with HLA alleles at 0.05 false discovery rate. Earlier analysis looked at TCR beta V segments, and most were productive about 87% or about 30% of the time.

The chain employs TRBV7-3 and TRBJ1-1; D ambiguous. The sequencing sample was made of PBMCs. The receptor was derived from a human donor in good health. The CDR3 here is CASSLSSDTEAFF. CDR3 bases: TGTGCCAGCAGCCTCTCGAGTGACACTGAAGCTTTCTTT.